The sample holds a few counts of the clone carrying this T cell receptor (beta chain). Its specificity is not known. Regions amplified from RNA transcripts were the TCR beta CDR3 regions. With the HTBI primer set, the TCR CDR3 went through a first round of RT-PCR. TCRdb recomputed calls from the multiplex PCR reads with MiXCR, one row per CDR3 protein. The repertoire holds about 540,000 distinct CDR3 sequences, with roughly 46% as singletons. The data belong to a study of T cells in Graves' hyperthyroidism and ophthalmopathy. General study results and limits: Expanded thyroid clonotypes (above 0.001) were mostly also found in blood. In simple terms, a model built on 13 V-J features told ophthalmopathy apart from stable hyperthyroidism.

The CDR3 totals 12 residues. Germline CDR1 is SGHRS and CDR2 is YFSETQ. Trimming stripped 0 bases from V and 5 bases from J, with 5 bases between. The sample consisted of peripheral blood or thyroid tissue (not recorded which). The chain employs TRBV5-1 and TRBJ1-1, with unresolved D. This TCR was sampled from a woman under 30 with Graves' hyperthyroidism. The CDR3 loop reads CASSLEATEAFF. Here the CDR3 DNA reads TGCGCCAGCAGCTTGGAGGCTACTGAAGCTTTCTTT.